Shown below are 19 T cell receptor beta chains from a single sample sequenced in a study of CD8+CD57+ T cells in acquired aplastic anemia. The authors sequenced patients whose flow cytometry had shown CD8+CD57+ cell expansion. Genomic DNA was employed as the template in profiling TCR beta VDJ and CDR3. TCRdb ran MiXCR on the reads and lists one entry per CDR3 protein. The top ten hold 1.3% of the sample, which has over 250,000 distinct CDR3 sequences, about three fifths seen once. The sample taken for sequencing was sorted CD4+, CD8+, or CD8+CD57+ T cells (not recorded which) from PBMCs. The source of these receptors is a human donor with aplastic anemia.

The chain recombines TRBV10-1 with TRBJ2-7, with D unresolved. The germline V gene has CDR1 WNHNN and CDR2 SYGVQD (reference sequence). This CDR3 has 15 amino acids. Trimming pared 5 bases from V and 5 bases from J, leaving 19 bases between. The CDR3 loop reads CASSYTVLEVHEQYF. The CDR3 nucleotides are TGCGCCAGCAGTTACACAGTCCTTGAGGTGCACGAGCAGTACTTC.

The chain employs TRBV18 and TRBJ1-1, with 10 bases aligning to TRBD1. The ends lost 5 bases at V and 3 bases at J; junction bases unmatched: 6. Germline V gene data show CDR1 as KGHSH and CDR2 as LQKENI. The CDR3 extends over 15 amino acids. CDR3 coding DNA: TGTGCCAGCTCAAATGGACAGGGGGTGTACACTGAAGCTTTCTTT. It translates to CASSNGQGVYTEAFF.

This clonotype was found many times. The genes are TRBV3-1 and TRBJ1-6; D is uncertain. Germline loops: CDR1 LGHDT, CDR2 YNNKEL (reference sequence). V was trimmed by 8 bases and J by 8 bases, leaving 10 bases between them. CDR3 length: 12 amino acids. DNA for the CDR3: TGTGCCAGCCATGGGCTATATTCACCCCTCCACTTT. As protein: CASHGLYSPLHF.

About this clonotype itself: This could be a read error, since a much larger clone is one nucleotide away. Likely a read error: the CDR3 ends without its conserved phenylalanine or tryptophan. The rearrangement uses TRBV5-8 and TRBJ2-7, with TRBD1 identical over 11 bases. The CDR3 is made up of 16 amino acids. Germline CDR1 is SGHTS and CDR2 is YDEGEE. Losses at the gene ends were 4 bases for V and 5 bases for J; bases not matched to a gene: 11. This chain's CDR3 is CASSPSGTGGRDEQYL. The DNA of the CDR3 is TGTGCCAGCAGCCCTTCCGGGACAGGGGGACGGGACGAGCAGTACCTC.

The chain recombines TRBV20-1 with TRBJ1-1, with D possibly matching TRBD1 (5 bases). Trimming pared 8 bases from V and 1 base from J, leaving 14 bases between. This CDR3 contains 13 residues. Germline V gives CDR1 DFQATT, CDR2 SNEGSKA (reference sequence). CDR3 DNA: TGCAGTACGCTAAAACAGGCGAACACTGAAGCTTTCTTT. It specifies CSTLKQANTEAFF.

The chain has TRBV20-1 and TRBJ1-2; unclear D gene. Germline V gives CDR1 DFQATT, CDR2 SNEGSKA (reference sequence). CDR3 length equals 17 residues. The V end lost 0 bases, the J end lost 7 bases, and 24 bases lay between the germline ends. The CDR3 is CSARDLRVAAAVGGYTF. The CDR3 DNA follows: TGCAGTGCTAGAGATCTAAGGGTTGCTGCAGCAGTTGGTGGCTACACCTTC.

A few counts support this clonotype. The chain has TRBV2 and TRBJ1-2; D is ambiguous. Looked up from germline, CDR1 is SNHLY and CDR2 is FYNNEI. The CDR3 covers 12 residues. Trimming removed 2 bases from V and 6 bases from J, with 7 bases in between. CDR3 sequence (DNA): TGTGCCAGCAGTGAACGGATGCATGGCTACACCTTC. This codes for CASSERMHGYTF.

CDR3 DNA: TGTGCCAGCAGCTTAGGCGGTGCGGGAGGGCCAATGAATGAGCAGTTCTTC. It codes for CASSLGGAGGPMNEQFF. V is TRBV7-2 and J is TRBJ2-1; 9 positions agree with TRBD2. V was clipped by 1 base and J by 7 bases; unmatched bases: 11. The germline V gene encodes CDR1 SGHTA and CDR2 FQGNSA. The CDR3 runs 17 residues.

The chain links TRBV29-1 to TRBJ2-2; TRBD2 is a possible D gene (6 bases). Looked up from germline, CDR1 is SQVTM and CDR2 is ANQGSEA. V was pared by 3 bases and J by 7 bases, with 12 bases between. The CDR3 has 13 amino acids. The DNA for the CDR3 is TGCAGCGTTGACCCCGTCGGGGGCGGGGAGCTGTTTTTT. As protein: CSVDPVGGGELFF.

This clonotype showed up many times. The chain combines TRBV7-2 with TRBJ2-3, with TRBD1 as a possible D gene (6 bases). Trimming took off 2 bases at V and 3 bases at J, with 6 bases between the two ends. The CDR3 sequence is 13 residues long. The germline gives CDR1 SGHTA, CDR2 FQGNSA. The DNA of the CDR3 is TGTGCCAGCAGCTTACAGGGGACAGATACGCAGTATTTT. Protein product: CASSLQGTDTQYF.

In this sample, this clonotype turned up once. Written as DNA, the CDR3 is TGTGCCAGCAGCCGGGTTTTGAGAGGCTACACCTTC. Translation gives CASSRVLRGYTF. This chain links TRBV7-9 with TRBJ1-2; D gene ambiguous. Germline loops: CDR1 SEHNR, CDR2 FQNEAQ (reference sequence). Between the trimmed V and J ends, which lost 5 bases and 8 bases, there was a span of 12 bases. The CDR3 has 12 amino acids. The full variable domain, completed using reference TRBV7-9 and TRBJ1-2, is DTGVSQNPRHKITKRGQNVTFRCDPISEHNRLYWYRQTLGQGPEFLTYFQNEAQLEKSRLLSDRFSAERPKGSFSTLEIQRTEQGDSAMYLCASSRVLRGYTFGSGTRLTVV.

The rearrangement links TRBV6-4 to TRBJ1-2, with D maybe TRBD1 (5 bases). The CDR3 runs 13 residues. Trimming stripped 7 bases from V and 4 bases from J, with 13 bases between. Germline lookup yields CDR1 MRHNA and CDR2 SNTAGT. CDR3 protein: CASKGLGTYGYTF. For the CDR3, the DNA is TGTGCCAGCAAAGGGTTAGGGACCTATGGCTACACCTTC.

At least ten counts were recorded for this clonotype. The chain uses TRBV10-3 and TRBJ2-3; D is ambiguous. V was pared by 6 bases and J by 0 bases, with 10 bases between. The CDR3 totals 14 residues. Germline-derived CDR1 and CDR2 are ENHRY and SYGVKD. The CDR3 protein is CAIRLDPSTDTQYF. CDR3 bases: TGTGCCATCAGGCTAGACCCTAGCACAGATACGCAGTATTTT.

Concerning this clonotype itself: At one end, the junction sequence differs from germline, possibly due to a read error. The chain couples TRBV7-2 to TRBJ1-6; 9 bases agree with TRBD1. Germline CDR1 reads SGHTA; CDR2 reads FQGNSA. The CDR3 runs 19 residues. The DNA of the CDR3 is TGTGCCAGCAGCGGACCGGGACAGGGTATAGCTATCTATAGTTCACCCCTCTACTTT. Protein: CASSGPGQGIAIYSSPLYF. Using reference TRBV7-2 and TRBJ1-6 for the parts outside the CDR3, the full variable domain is GAGVSQSPSNKVTEKGKDVELRCDPISGHTALYWYRQSLGQGLEFLIYFQGNSAPDKSGLPSDRFSAERTGGSVSTLTIQRTQQEDSAVYLCASSGPGQGIAIYSSPLYFGNGTRLTVT.

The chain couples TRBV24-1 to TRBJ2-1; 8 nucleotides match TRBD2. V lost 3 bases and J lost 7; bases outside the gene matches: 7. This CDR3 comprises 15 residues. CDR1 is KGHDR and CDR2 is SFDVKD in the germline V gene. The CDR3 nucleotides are TGTGCCACCAGTGATAGCCCGGGGGGGGTAAATGAGCAGTTCTTC. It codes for CATSDSPGGVNEQFF.

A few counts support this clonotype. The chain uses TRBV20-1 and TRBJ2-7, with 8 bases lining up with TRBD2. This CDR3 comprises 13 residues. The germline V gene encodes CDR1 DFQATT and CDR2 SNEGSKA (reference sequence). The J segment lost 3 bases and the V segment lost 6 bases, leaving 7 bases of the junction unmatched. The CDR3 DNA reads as TGCAGTGCAAACCCGGGACTAGGCTACGAGCAGTACTTC. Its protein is CSANPGLGYEQYF.

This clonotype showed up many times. CDR3 bases: TGTGCCAGCAGTTATTACCCCGGGGAGCTGTTTTTT. It codes for CASSYYPGELFF. V gene TRBV6-2 or TRBV6-3 combines with J gene TRBJ2-2, with D hard to call. This CDR3 region has 12 residues. Germline CDR1 is MNHEY and CDR2 is SVGEGT. Trimming cost V 3 bases and J 6 bases, with 5 bases left between them.

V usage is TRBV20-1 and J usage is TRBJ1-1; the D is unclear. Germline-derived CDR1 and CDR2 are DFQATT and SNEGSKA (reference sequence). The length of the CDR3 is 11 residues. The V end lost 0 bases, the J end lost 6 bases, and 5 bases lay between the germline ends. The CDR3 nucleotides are TGCAGTGCTAGAGATCCCGCTGAAGCTTTCTTT. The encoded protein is CSARDPAEAFF.

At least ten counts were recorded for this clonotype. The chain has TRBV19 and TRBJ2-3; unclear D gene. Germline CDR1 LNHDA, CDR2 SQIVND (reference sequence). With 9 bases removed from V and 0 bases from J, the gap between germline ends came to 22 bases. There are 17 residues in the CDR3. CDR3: CASSPGTGGPSTDTQYF. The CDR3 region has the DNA TGTGCCAGCTCCCCCGGTACCGGCGGACCTAGCACAGATACGCAGTATTTT.